This T cell receptor beta chain was captured in a study of T cell repertoires in cytomegalovirus infection. With 5 bases removed from V and 7 bases from J, the gap between germline ends came to 18 bases. Germline CDR1 reads LNHDA; CDR2 reads SQIVND (reference sequence). The length of the CDR3 is 14 residues. One entry per CDR3 protein, called by TCRdb with MiXCR from the reads. This table holds fewer than 850,000 distinct CDR3 sequences, roughly 29% found once. Study outcomes and limitations: HLA-C-restricted CMV-specific TCR beta clonotypes were dominant in the ex vivo response.

The table lists this clonotype with a few counts. The antigen is not known. This sequence originates from a human donor in good health (CMV status not recorded). Some clones in this sample may be carry-over from other donors' samples. The chain links TRBV19 to TRBJ2-7; no clear D. The specimen was cultured CD8+ T cells from PBMCs, collected from culture after CMV antigen stimulation. The CDR3 is CASSDQSPSDEQYF. The CDR3, as DNA: TGTGCCAGTAGTGACCAGTCCCCCTCGGATGAGCAGTACTTC.